The next 12 T cell receptor beta chains were all read from a single sample in a study of T-cell memory formation after mild COVID-19. In TCRdb, the 5' RACE reads were re-called with MiXCR into one record per CDR3 protein. This table has about 610,000 distinct CDR3 sequences, approximately 15% appearing once. Sequencing used PBMCs or a T cell subset sorted from them (not recorded which). Source of these receptors: an adult woman who had mild COVID-19 (a few samples of this study predate the infection). Cell type and time point are not known.

The genes are TRBV29-1 and TRBJ2-2; the D gene is possibly TRBD1 (6 bases). Looked up from germline, CDR1 is SQVTM and CDR2 is ANQGSEA. The CDR3 extends over 12 amino acids. V dropped 5 bases and J dropped 11 bases, with 15 bases sitting between them. The CDR3, as DNA: TGCAGCGTTTGGACAGCTAGTGGAGAGCTGTTTTTT. Translated: CSVWTASGELFF.

This clonotype has more than one count but fewer than ten. V gene TRBV19 combines with J gene TRBJ2-3; D is possibly TRBD2 (6 bases). The CDR3 contains 13 residues. Between the trimmed V and J ends, which lost 7 bases and 4 bases, there was a span of 12 bases. Germline-derived CDR1 and CDR2 are LNHDA and SQIVND (reference sequence). The chain's CDR3 is CASTTRESDTQYF. The CDR3 DNA sequence: TGTGCCAGTACCACCCGGGAGTCAGATACGCAGTATTTT.

V usage is TRBV20-1 and J usage is TRBJ2-7, with TRBD1 identical over 9 bases. In germline, CDR1 is DFQATT, CDR2 SNEGSKA (reference sequence). V was clipped by 6 bases and J by 6 bases; unmatched bases: 15. The length of the CDR3 is 15 residues. As DNA, the CDR3 is TGCAGTGCAAATACCGGGGACAGGGCGAGTCCCGAGCAGTACTTC. This translates into CSANTGDRASPEQYF.

This clonotype was observed a few times. The J gene is TRBJ1-4, the V gene TRBV20-1; D not certain. Germline V CDR1 and CDR2: DFQATT, SNEGSKA (reference sequence). Between the trimmed V and J ends, which lost 3 bases and 8 bases, there was a span of 7 bases. The CDR3 is 11 amino acids. The CDR3 loop is CSASLGEKLFF. In DNA form, the CDR3 reads TGCAGTGCTAGTTTGGGGGAAAAACTGTTTTTT.

This clonotype turned up a few times. The genes are TRBV6-2 or TRBV6-3 and TRBJ2-7; no reliable D call. The germline V gene has CDR1 MNHEY and CDR2 SVGEGT. The CDR3 spans 11 residues. V was cut by 7 bases and J by 0 bases, with 4 bases left in between. CDR3 coding DNA: TGTGCCAGCACCCACTCCTACGAGCAGTACTTC. Translated: CASTHSYEQYF.

In this sample, this clonotype turned up a few times. The chain employs TRBV12-3 or TRBV12-4 and TRBJ2-7; 8 bases fit TRBD2. The V segment lost 1 base and the J segment 0 bases; nucleotides outside the gene matches: 2. This CDR3 region has 15 residues. The CDR3 loop reads CASSLGAGVSYEQYF. The CDR3 region has the DNA TGTGCCAGCAGTTTAGGAGCGGGAGTCTCCTACGAGCAGTACTTC.

The sample holds a few counts of this clonotype. This chain links TRBV7-9 with TRBJ2-3, with 7 bases lining up with TRBD2. V shed 5 bases, J shed 5 bases, and the junction held 19 bases outside the gene matches. The CDR3 length is 18 residues. Per the germline V gene, CDR1 is SEHNR and CDR2 is FQNEAQ (reference sequence). The CDR3: CASSPSAVIGGRRDTQYF. The CDR3 DNA reads as TGTGCCAGCAGCCCGTCGGCCGTGATTGGCGGGAGAAGAGATACGCAGTATTTT.

The chain combines TRBV4-3 with TRBJ1-1; D remains ambiguous. Trimming cost V 0 bases and J 4 bases, with 12 bases left between them. This CDR3 spans 15 amino acids. Germline V gives CDR1 LGHNA, CDR2 YSLEER. CDR3 nucleotide sequence: TGCGCCAGCAGCCAAGAGGAGACCGTGGGCACTGAAGCTTTCTTT. It is translated as CASSQEETVGTEAFF.

This clonotype was seen at least ten times. The rearrangement uses TRBV29-1 and TRBJ2-7, with TRBD2 identical over 14 bases. V shed 6 bases and J 4 bases; nucleotides not matched to a gene: 8. Germline assignment: CDR1 SQVTM and CDR2 ANQGSEA. The CDR3 covers 15 residues. The DNA of the CDR3 is TGCAGCGTGGGGACTAGCGGGAGAACGCCTTACGAGCAGTACTTC. Protein: CSVGTSGRTPYEQYF.

On this clonotype: This clone may be a read error of a much larger clone one base away. V usage is TRBV18 and J usage is TRBJ1-2; tentative D call: TRBD1 (6 bases). Deletions cut 8 bases from V and 3 bases from J, with 13 bases between. Germline V gives CDR1 KGHSH, CDR2 LQKENI. The CDR3 loop spans 13 amino acids. The CDR3 loop is CASHQTGHYGYTF. CDR3 coding DNA: TGTGCCAGCCATCAGACAGGTCACTATGGCTACACCTTC.

The chain links TRBV20-1 to TRBJ2-5, with unresolved D. Germline lookup yields CDR1 DFQATT and CDR2 SNEGSKA (reference sequence). The CDR3 extends over 14 amino acids. Trimming took off 0 bases at V and 7 bases at J, with 15 bases between the two ends. The CDR3 is CSARDSAGPVTQYF. The CDR3 region has the DNA TGCAGTGCTAGAGATAGTGCAGGTCCTGTGACCCAGTACTTC.

This clonotype was picked up many times. The chain links TRBV12-3 or TRBV12-4 to TRBJ2-4; D is uncertain. Trimming removed 1 base at V and 15 bases at J, with 13 bases between. This CDR3 has 12 residues. The CDR3 nucleotides read TGTGCCAGCAGTTTAGTCCCCGGGCCCTGGTACTTC. As protein: CASSLVPGPWYF.